These 9 T cell receptor beta chains share one sample of origin, sequenced in a study of blood T cell repertoires in COVID-19. Profiled with immunoSEQ multiplex PCR; TCRdb holds only in-frame clones, not every one. The data show around 300,000 clones, about 85% seen once. The specimen sequenced was PBMCs or T cells enriched from blood (not recorded which). These receptors came from a woman aged 45-60 years who had recovered from COVID-19.

The CDR3 nucleotides are TGTGCCAGTAGTACCCGGAGGACAGGGGGTTACAATGAGCAGTTCTTC. It codes for CASSTRRTGGYNEQFF. This chain links TRBV19 with TRBJ2-1, with TRBD1 identical over 10 bases. Looked up from germline, CDR1 is LNHDA and CDR2 is SQIVND (reference sequence). V gave up 4 bases and J gave up 4 bases; unmatched junction bases: 7. The CDR3 totals 16 residues.

The rearrangement joins TRBV9 to TRBJ1-3, with D perhaps matching TRBD1 (5 bases). In germline, CDR1 is SGDLS, CDR2 YYNGEE. V gave up 0 bases and J gave up 8 bases, with 12 bases separating them. The CDR3 is made up of 14 amino acids. CDR3 coding DNA: TGTGCCAGCAGCGTAGCTACTCGGGGGGACACCATATATTTT. It is translated as CASSVATRGDTIYF.

The rearrangement links TRBV30 to TRBJ1-1; D remains ambiguous. The germline V gene has CDR1 GTSNPN and CDR2 SVGIG (reference sequence). Trimming left V 2 bases short and J 0 bases short, with 10 bases between. This CDR3 is built from 14 residues. The chain's CDR3 is CAWSKLPMNTEAFF. CDR3 DNA: TGTGCCTGGAGTAAGCTTCCCATGAACACTGAAGCTTTCTTT.

The chain has TRBV6-5 and TRBJ2-5; unclear D gene. Trimming took 5 bases from V and 2 from J, leaving 15 bases between them. The germline gives CDR1 MNHEY, CDR2 SVGAGI. This CDR3 region has 15 residues. This chain's CDR3 is CASSHNPAVQETQYF. The CDR3 coding sequence is TGTGCCAGCAGTCACAACCCGGCGGTTCAAGAGACCCAGTACTTC.

This chain uses TRBV2 with TRBJ2-1; TRBD2 aligns across 13 bases. The length of the CDR3 is 14 residues. Per the germline V gene, CDR1 is SNHLY and CDR2 is FYNNEI. The J segment lost 10 bases and the V segment lost 4 bases, leaving 4 bases of the junction unmatched. Written as DNA, the CDR3 is TGTGCCAGCAGTGCTACTAGCGGGAGGGCCGAGCAGTTCTTC. Its protein is CASSATSGRAEQFF.

The V gene is TRBV5-1, the J gene TRBJ2-3; D gene ambiguous. V was clipped by 0 bases and J by 1 base, with 15 bases between them. Germline CDR1 SGHRS, CDR2 YFSETQ. The CDR3 loop spans 17 amino acids. The CDR3 loop reads CASSLVNSFPRTDTQYF. For the CDR3, the DNA is TGCGCCAGCAGCTTGGTTAACAGTTTTCCCCGCACAGATACGCAGTATTTT.

The V gene is TRBV9, the J gene TRBJ1-2; 7 nucleotides agree with TRBD1. Germline values: CDR1 SGDLS, CDR2 YYNGEE. The CDR3 runs 15 residues. The junction had 12 bases not matched to a gene; V was cut back by 4 bases and J by 6 bases. CDR3 bases: TGTGCCAGCAGCTCCCGACAGGGCCGGTCCGATGGCTACACCTTC. Translation: CASSSRQGRSDGYTF. The full variable domain, with the rest looked up from reference TRBV9 and TRBJ1-2, is DSGVTQTPKHLITATGQRVTLRCSPRSGDLSVYWYQQSLDQGLQFLIQYYNGEERAKGNILERFSAQQFPDLHSELNLSSLELGDSALYFCASSSRQGRSDGYTFGSGTRLTVV.

CDR3 sequence reads: CASSPRQSYEQYF. In DNA form, the CDR3 reads TGTGCCAGCAGCCCCAGACAGAGCTACGAGCAGTACTTC. The chain employs TRBV7-6 and TRBJ2-7, with D perhaps matching TRBD1 (5 bases). Germline loops: CDR1 SGHVS, CDR2 FNYEAQ. Trimming removed 5 bases at V and 3 bases at J, with 11 bases between. The CDR3 is 13 amino acids.

The chain is built from TRBV28 and TRBJ2-5; 10 bases map to TRBD2. This CDR3 has 16 amino acids. Germline V gives CDR1 MDHEN, CDR2 SYDVKM. V dropped 7 bases and J dropped 2; count of bases not matched to a gene: 10. CDR3 nucleotide sequence: TGTGCCAGCAAGTTAGCGGGAGGCCTCCCTCAAGAGACCCAGTACTTC. Its protein product is CASKLAGGLPQETQYF.